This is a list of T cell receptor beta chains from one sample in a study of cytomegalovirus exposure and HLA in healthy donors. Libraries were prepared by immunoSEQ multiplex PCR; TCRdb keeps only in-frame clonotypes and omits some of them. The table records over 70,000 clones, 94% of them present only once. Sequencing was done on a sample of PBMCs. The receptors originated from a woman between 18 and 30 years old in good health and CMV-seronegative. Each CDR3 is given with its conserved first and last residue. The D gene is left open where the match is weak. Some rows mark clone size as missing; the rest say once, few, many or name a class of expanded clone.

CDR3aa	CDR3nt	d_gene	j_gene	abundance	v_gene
CASSQDGPTGVNTEAFF	TGCGCCAGCAGCCAAGACGGACCGACAGGAGTGAACACTGAAGCTTTCTTT	-	TRBJ1-1	-	TRBV4-3
CASSLYSGGYEQYF	TGTGCCAGCAGCTTGTATAGCGGGGGCTACGAGCAGTACTTC	TRBD2	TRBJ2-7	-	TRBV11-2
CASSSFGGQGRNYGYTF	TGTGCCAGCAGCTCGTTTGGCGGACAGGGCCGGAACTATGGCTACACCTTC	TRBD1	TRBJ1-2	-	TRBV5-5
CASSPITGDFNYGYTF	TGTGCCAGCTCACCCATTACAGGGGATTTTAACTATGGCTACACCTTC	TRBD1	TRBJ1-2	few	TRBV18
CASRRTGGINEQFF	TGCGCCAGCAGACGTACAGGGGGCATAAATGAGCAGTTCTTC	TRBD1	TRBJ2-1	-	TRBV4-1
CASSTDRGTEAFF	TGTGCCAGCAGCACGGACAGAGGCACTGAAGCTTTCTTT	-	TRBJ1-1	once	TRBV7-3
CASSVEGTARDTIYF	TGTGCCAGCAGCGTAGAGGGTACCGCGCGGGACACCATATATTTT	-	TRBJ1-3	few	TRBV9
CASSSGYYSNQPQHF	TGTGCCAGTAGCAGCGGGTATTATAGCAATCAGCCCCAGCATTTT	-	TRBJ1-5	-	TRBV19
CASSRPRQGSTEAFF	TGTGCCAGCAGCCGCCCCCGACAGGGATCGACTGAAGCTTTCTTT	TRBD1	TRBJ1-1	-	TRBV11-2
CASSSYRGEETQYF	TGTGCCAGTAGTTCATACAGGGGTGAGGAGACCCAGTACTTC	TRBD1	TRBJ2-5	-	TRBV19
CASNSGGDTDTQYF	TGCGCCAGTAATAGCGGGGGAGACACAGATACGCAGTATTTT	TRBD2	TRBJ2-3	-	TRBV5-1
CASSVGLRDVGYTF	TGTGCCAGCAGCGTAGGCCTCAGGGATGTGGGCTACACCTTC	-	TRBJ1-2	once	TRBV9
CASSLSGGGGGQPQHF	TGTGCCAGCAGTTTATCGGGCGGGGGCGGTGGTCAGCCCCAGCATTTT	-	TRBJ1-5	-	TRBV27
CASSQGVNQPQHF	TGTGCCAGCTCACAGGGAGTCAATCAGCCCCAGCATTTT	-	TRBJ1-5	-	TRBV18
CAISESKDRNTEAFF	TGTGCCATCAGTGAGTCGAAGGACAGAAACACTGAAGCTTTCTTT	-	TRBJ1-1	-	TRBV10-3
CASSSTREGGAWTEAFF	TGTGCCAGCAGCTCCACCCGCGAAGGGGGGGCGTGGACTGAAGCTTTCTTT	-	TRBJ1-1	-	TRBV7-9
CASSIEGGRIYNEQFF	TGTGCCAGTAGTATTGAGGGGGGGCGAATCTACAATGAGCAGTTCTTC	-	TRBJ2-1	-	TRBV19
CASSFPGTGELFF	TGTGCCAGCAGTTTCCCGGGGACCGGGGAGCTGTTTTTT	-	TRBJ2-2	-	TRBV27
CASSLRAGGTTDTQYF	TGTGCCAGCAGTTTAAGAGCGGGGGGGACCACAGATACGCAGTATTTT	TRBD2	TRBJ2-3	-	TRBV27
CASSPRLAGLDTQYF	TGTGCCAGCAGCCCACGACTAGCGGGGTTGGATACGCAGTATTTT	TRBD2	TRBJ2-3	-	TRBV11-2
CASSPRRGPSDQPQHF	TGTGCCAGCAGCCCCCGGAGGGGGCCCTCGGATCAGCCCCAGCATTTT	TRBD1	TRBJ1-5	-	TRBV9
CASSTGHNSNQPQHF	TGTGCCAGCAGCACCGGACACAATAGCAATCAGCCCCAGCATTTT	-	TRBJ1-5	few	TRBV2
CASSQGTVLSYGYTF	TGTGCCAGCAGCCAAGGGACAGTTTTAAGCTATGGCTACACCTTC	TRBD1	TRBJ1-2	-	TRBV7-2
CATRTRTGFEKLFF	TGTGCCACCAGAACTAGGACAGGGTTTGAAAAACTGTTTTTT	TRBD1	TRBJ1-4	-	TRBV6-5
CASSSTGVESGELFF	TGTGCCAGCAGCTCTACGGGGGTTGAATCAGGGGAGCTGTTTTTT	-	TRBJ2-2	-	TRBV7-3
CASSRRTGGSEKLFF	TGTGCCAGCAGCCGCCGGACAGGGGGCAGTGAAAAACTGTTTTTT	TRBD1	TRBJ1-4	-	TRBV2
CASSQDLRGSQPQHF	TGCGCCAGCAGCCAAGATCTGCGGGGGAGTCAGCCCCAGCATTTT	-	TRBJ1-5	-	TRBV4-3
CASSLNTGQVFEQYF	TGTGCCAGCAGCTTAAATACGGGACAGGTATTCGAGCAGTACTTC	TRBD1	TRBJ2-7	-	TRBV11-2
CASSAGTGGDEQFF	TGTGCCAGCAGTGCGGGGACGGGGGGTGATGAGCAGTTCTTC	TRBD2	TRBJ2-1	-	TRBV6-4
CASSPWTVSPLHF	TGTGCCAGCAGCCCGTGGACAGTTTCACCCCTCCACTTT	-	TRBJ1-6	-	TRBV7-3
CASSGRQGSGNTIYF	TGTGCCAGCAGTGGGCGACAGGGCTCTGGAAACACCATATATTTT	TRBD1	TRBJ1-3	-	TRBV2
CASTTRGRWNTEAFF	TGTGCCAGCACCACCCGGGGGAGGTGGAACACTGAAGCTTTCTTT	-	TRBJ1-1	-	TRBV2
CASSVGPQDDTQYF	TGTGCCAGCAGCGTAGGTCCCCAGGATGATACGCAGTATTTT	-	TRBJ2-3	once	TRBV9
CASSPWEAGRFFTGELFF	TGTGCCAGCTCACCTTGGGAAGCGGGGCGCTTCTTCACCGGGGAGCTGTTTTTT	TRBD2	TRBJ2-2	-	TRBV18
CASSQLLPRGNEKLFF	TGCGCCAGCAGTCAATTACTTCCCAGGGGAAATGAAAAACTGTTTTTT	-	TRBJ1-4	-	TRBV23-1
CASSDGQGTEAFF	TGTGCCAGCAGTGATGGACAGGGGACTGAAGCTTTCTTT	TRBD1	TRBJ1-1	-	TRBV6-1
CASTLGGTGNTIYF	TGCGCCAGCACCCTGGGGGGTACCGGAAACACCATATATTTT	-	TRBJ1-3	-	TRBV5-1
CASSLEGTATNEKLFF	TGTGCCAGCAGTTTGGAAGGGACAGCAACTAATGAAAAACTGTTTTTT	TRBD1	TRBJ1-4	once	TRBV28